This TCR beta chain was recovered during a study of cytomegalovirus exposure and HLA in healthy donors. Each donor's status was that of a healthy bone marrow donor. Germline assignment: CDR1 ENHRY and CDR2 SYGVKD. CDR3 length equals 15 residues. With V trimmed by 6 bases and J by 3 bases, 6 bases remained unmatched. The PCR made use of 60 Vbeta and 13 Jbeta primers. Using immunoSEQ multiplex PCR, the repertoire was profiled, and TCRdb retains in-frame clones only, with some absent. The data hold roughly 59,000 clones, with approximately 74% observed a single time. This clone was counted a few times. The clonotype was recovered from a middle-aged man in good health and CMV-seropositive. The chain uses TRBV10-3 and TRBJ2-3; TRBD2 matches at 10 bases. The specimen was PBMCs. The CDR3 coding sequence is TGTGCCATCAGAACTAGCGGGGATATTACAGATACGCAGTATTTT. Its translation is CAIRTSGDITDTQYF.